Presented here are 17 T cell receptor beta chains from one specimen sequenced in a study of tumor and adjacent non-tumor tissue in lung cancer. TCRbeta libraries were built with three rounds of nested PCR, modified from ARM-PCR. MiXCR, applied by TCRdb to the multiplex PCR reads, yields one record per CDR3 protein. The sample has more than 35,000 distinct CDR3 sequences, less than 70% seen once. The template was RNA from unsorted bulk tissue. More than 3 cm separated this lung sample from the edge of the tumor. Sequencing was performed on distant non-tumor lung tissue. These TCRs come from a woman between 35 and 50 years old with non-small cell lung cancer.

This rearrangement joins TRBV11-2 to TRBJ2-3, with D uncertain. Between the trimmed V and J ends, which lost 9 bases and 4 bases, there was a span of 17 bases. This CDR3 contains 14 residues. The germline gives CDR1 SGHAT, CDR2 FQNNGV. The CDR3 is CASSPLSVADTQYF. The CDR3 bases are TGTGCCAGTAGTCCTCTAAGCGTGGCAGATACGCAGTATTTT.

This clonotype was seen repeatedly, ten times or more. The chain combines TRBV7-8 with TRBJ1-2; possibly TRBD1 for D (6 bases). V was clipped by 4 bases and J by 2 bases, with 14 bases between them. Germline loops: CDR1 SGHVS, CDR2 FQNEAQ. This CDR3 contains 15 residues. The CDR3 DNA is TGTGCCAGCAGCTCCCAGACTGGACAGAACTATGGCTACACCTTC. Translated: CASSSQTGQNYGYTF. Together with reference TRBV7-8 and TRBJ1-2, the CDR3 gives the full variable domain: GAGVSQSPRYKVAKRGQDVALRCDPISGHVSLFWYQQALGQGPEFLTYFQNEAQLDKSGLPSDRFFAERPEGSVSTLKIQRTQQEDSAVYLCASSSQTGQNYGYTFGSGTRLTVV.

Regarding this clonotype: Sequence at one end of the junction differs from germline and may be a read error. The CDR3 DNA reads as TGCGTCAGCAGCCAATCCAGCGGGGTTGAGTACGAGCAATACTTC. As protein: CVSSQSSGVEYEQYF. The chain joins TRBV4-1 to TRBJ2-7; 7 bases align to TRBD2. This CDR3 region has 15 residues. Germline loops: CDR1 MGHRA, CDR2 YSYEKL.

For this clonotype: This sequence may be a read error, since a much larger clone differs from it by one base. The chain uses TRBV5-1 and TRBJ2-1, with TRBD2 identical over 9 bases. The length of the CDR3 is 15 residues. Germline assignment: CDR1 SGHRS and CDR2 YFSETQ. CDR3 loop: CARSSGGRGMDEQFF. In DNA, the CDR3 is TGCGCCAGGAGCTCAGGCGGGAGGGGGATGGATGAGCAGTTCTTC.

A remark on this clonotype: At one of its ends the junction is not consistent with the germline gene, which may arise from a read error. The chain couples TRBV7-9 to TRBJ2-5, with 10 bases fitting TRBD2. The germline gives CDR1 SEHNR, CDR2 FQNEAQ (reference sequence). CDR3 length equals 15 residues. The CDR3 DNA reads TGTACCAGCAGCTCGCTAGCGGGGGCTTGGGGGACCCAGTACTTC. Its translation: CTSSSLAGAWGTQYF.

This clonotype was detected ten times or more. J is TRBJ1-4 and V is TRBV12-3 or TRBV12-4; perhaps TRBD1 as D (6 bases). Trimming took off 5 bases at V and 2 bases at J, with 9 bases between the two ends. The CDR3 has 14 amino acids. CDR3 region: CASSNRETNEKLFF. The CDR3 nucleotides are TGTGCCAGCAGTAACAGGGAGACTAATGAAAAACTGTTTTTT.

This clonotype came up a few times. One junction end does not reproduce the germline sequence, and a read error may be involved. The J gene is TRBJ2-7, the V gene TRBV20-1, with 9 positions matching TRBD1. Germline V gene data show CDR1 as DFQATT and CDR2 as SNEGSKA (reference sequence). CDR3 length: 14 amino acids. Written as DNA, the CDR3 is TGCAGTGCTCCTACTGGGACAGGGAACTACGAGCAATACTTC. Translation gives CSAPTGTGNYEQYF.

As to this clonotype: A much more abundant neighbour one base away suggests this may be a read error. The chain couples TRBV6-5 to TRBJ1-4; no clear D gene. Germline values: CDR1 MNHEY, CDR2 SVGAGI. Deletions cut 2 bases from V and 5 bases from J, with 12 bases between. The CDR3 runs to 15 residues. In DNA, the CDR3 is TGTGCCAGCAGTTACGTAGGCGGCCTAAATGAAAAACTGTTTTTT. Translated: CASSYVGGLNEKLFF.

To note about this clonotype: At one of its ends the junction is not consistent with the germline gene, which may arise from a read error. The chain uses TRBV11-2 and TRBJ1-2; 8 bases fit TRBD1. CDR3 length: 14 amino acids. Germline V lookup: CDR1 SGHAT, CDR2 FQNNGV. In DNA, the CDR3 is TGCGACAGCAGCTTGCCTCAGGGGGCCTACGGCTACACCTTC. It is translated as CDSSLPQGAYGYTF.

About this clonotype itself: The junction departs from the called germline gene at one end, perhaps through a read error. The J gene is TRBJ1-5, the V gene TRBV12-3 or TRBV12-4; D is perhaps TRBD1 (6 bases). The CDR3 spans 14 residues. CDR3 coding DNA: TGTTCCAGCAGTTCTCAGGGGTCCAATCAGTTCCAGCATTTT. It specifies CSSSSQGSNQFQHF.

Note on this clonotype: It is likely a read error, because the conserved phenylalanine at the end of the CDR3 is missing. The genes are TRBV6-1 and TRBJ2-1, with 7 bases identical to TRBD1. The V gene's germline CDR1 is MNHNS and CDR2 SASEGT. The V gene end was trimmed by 9 bases and the J gene end by 0 bases; junction bases not matched to a gene: 17. The CDR3 runs 18 residues. This CDR3 is CASTVGQVSVSSYNEQFL. CDR3 DNA: TGTGCCAGTACGGTCGGACAGGTCTCGGTGAGCTCCTACAATGAGCAGTTCTTA.

This clonotype was detected a few times. The junction departs from germline at one end; a sequencing error may be responsible. The rearrangement uses TRBV20-1 and TRBJ1-2; D gene unclear. The length of the CDR3 is 12 residues. Per the germline V gene, CDR1 is DFQATT and CDR2 is SNEGSKA (reference sequence). CDR3 in DNA: TGCAGTGCTGAGAGGGTATCGGATGGCTGCACCTTC. Its protein product is CSAERVSDGCTF.

At least ten counts were recorded for this clonotype. V is TRBV4-1 and J is TRBJ2-2; no firm D call. The CDR3 covers 14 residues. The V end lost 3 bases, the J end lost 2 bases, and 7 bases lay between the germline ends. Per germline, CDR1 MGHRA and CDR2 YSYEKL. The CDR3 is CASSQQLNTGELFF. CDR3 nucleotide sequence: TGCGCCAGCAGCCAGCAACTAAACACCGGGGAGCTGTTTTTT.

In the case of this clonotype: Relative to the germline gene, one junction end is altered; a read error may explain this. The J gene is TRBJ2-3, the V gene TRBV29-1, with D perhaps assigned TRBD1 or TRBD2 (5 bases each). The CDR3 is 16 residues long. Germline V gene lookup returns CDR1 SQVTM and CDR2 ANQGSEA. The CDR3 loop reads CSVEGGPDASTGTQYF. CDR3 in DNA: TGCAGCGTTGAAGGTGGGCCGGATGCTAGCACAGGTACGCAGTATTTT.

DNA of the CDR3: TGTGCCAGCAGCTTGGCGATGGGCGGCGATGGCTACACCTTC. It translates to CASSLAMGGDGYTF. The chain is built from TRBV5-6 and TRBJ1-2, with D uncertain. This CDR3 spans 14 amino acids. CDR1 SGHDT and CDR2 YYEEEE come from the germline V gene. With 0 bases removed from V and 6 bases from J, the gap between germline ends came to 12 bases. Drawing the rest from reference TRBV5-6 and TRBJ1-2, the complete variable domain is DAGVTQSPTHLIKTRGQQVTLRCSPKSGHDTVSWYQQALGQGPQFIFQYYEEEERQRGNFPDRFSGHQFPNYSSELNVNALLLGDSALYLCASSLAMGGDGYTFGSGTRLTVV.

Regarding this clonotype: Since no conserved phenylalanine or tryptophan closes the CDR3, a read error is the likely cause. The DNA is left out, because the CDR3 cannot be placed on it with certainty; the CDR3 is given as TCRdb lists it. The CDR3 loop reads CASSRRDSLAETQHL. The chain employs TRBV4-1 and TRBJ2-5; no DNA check was done on the table's D call, TRBD1. CDR1 is MGHRA, CDR2 YSYEKL, per germline. The CDR3 extends over 15 residues, inclusive of both ends.

This clonotype has a count of ten or more. This rearrangement joins TRBV6-6 to TRBJ1-3; no clear D. V lost 5 bases and J lost 10, with 15 bases in between. Germline V gene data show CDR1 as MNHNY and CDR2 as SVGAGI (reference sequence). The CDR3 extends over 13 amino acids. Here the CDR3 reads CASSAHEESTIYF. CDR3 sequence (DNA): TGTGCCAGCAGTGCTCACGAGGAGAGTACCATATATTTT.